The source of this T cell receptor (beta chain) is a study of identical twins. From germline, CDR1 is MNHEY and CDR2 SMNVEV (reference sequence). The junction had 6 bases not matched to a gene; V was cut back by 6 bases and J by 3 bases. This CDR3 region has 14 residues. TCRdb itself ran the 5' RACE reads through MiXCR, one entry per CDR3 protein. The profile shows some 560,000 distinct CDR3 sequences, roughly 9.5% of them singletons. In addition, the sample was reused for a study of yellow fever vaccine responses in identical twins.

The sequenced sample consisted of PBMCs. The sequence came from a woman between 18 and 29 years old in good health. The V call is TRBV27, the J call TRBJ2-7; TRBD1 agrees at 9 bases. The CDR3 here is CASSTDRGNYEQYF. The DNA of the CDR3 is TGTGCCAGCAGCACGGACAGGGGCAACTACGAGCAGTACTTC.